This T cell receptor beta chain originates from a study of T cell repertoires in cytomegalovirus infection. About the research overall: Peptides in the study included HLA-C-restricted and HLA-B-restricted CMV epitopes.

Study-wide points: Clonotypes of TCR beta that were HLA-C-restricted and CMV-specific dominated the ex vivo response.

A word on this clonotype: As yet, its antigen is unknown. This may come from a read error, since a much larger clone is one base off.

TCRdb fed the reads into MiXCR, producing one record per CDR3 protein. Among 450,000 to 600,000 distinct CDR3 sequences listed, 33% were seen once. V dropped 7 bases and J dropped 2; count of bases not matched to a gene: 11. Germline V gives CDR1 SGHTA, CDR2 FQGNSA. The CDR3 is 15 amino acids. The sequencing used cultured PBMCs, collected from culture after CMV antigen stimulation. This receptor was taken from a human donor in good health (CMV status not recorded). Some clones in this sample may be carry-over from other donors' samples. This sequence joins TRBV7-2 and TRBJ2-7; 7 nucleotides match TRBD1. CDR3 bases: TGTGCCAGCAACGCATTTATTACAGGGGCCTACGAGCAGTACTTC. Protein: CASNAFITGAYEQYF.